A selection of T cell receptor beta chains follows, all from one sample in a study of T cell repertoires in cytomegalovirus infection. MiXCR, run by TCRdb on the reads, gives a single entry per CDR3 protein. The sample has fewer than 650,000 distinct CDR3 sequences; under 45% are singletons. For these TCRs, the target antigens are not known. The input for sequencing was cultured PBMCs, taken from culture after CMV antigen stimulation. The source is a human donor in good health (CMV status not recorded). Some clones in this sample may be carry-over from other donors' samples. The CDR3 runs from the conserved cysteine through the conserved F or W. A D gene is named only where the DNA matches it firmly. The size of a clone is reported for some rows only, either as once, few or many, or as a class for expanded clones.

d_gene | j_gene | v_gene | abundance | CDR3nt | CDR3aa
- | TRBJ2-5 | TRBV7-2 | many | TGTGCCAGCAGCTCCGGACACCTAGAGACCCAGTACTTC | CASSSGHLETQYF
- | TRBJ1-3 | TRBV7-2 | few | TGTGCCAGCAGCTTGGGGCCGACTGGAAACACCATATATTTT | CASSLGPTGNTIYF
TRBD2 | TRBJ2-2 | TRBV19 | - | TGTGCCAGTAGTCCGGAGCGGGGGGCTCTTAACACCGGGGAGCTGTTTTTT | CASSPERGALNTGELFF
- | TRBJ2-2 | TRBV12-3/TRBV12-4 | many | TGTGCCAGCAGTTTAGAGGGGAACACCGGGGAGCTGTTTTTT | CASSLEGNTGELFF
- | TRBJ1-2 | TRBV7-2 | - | TGTGCCAGCAGCTTAGCGTTTGGACAGTGGCTTGTCACCTTC | CASSLAFGQWLVTF
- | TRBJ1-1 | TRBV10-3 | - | TGTGCCATCAGTGAAACGAGGGACACTGAAGCTTTCTTT | CAISETRDTEAFF
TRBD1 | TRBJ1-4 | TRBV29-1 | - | TGCAGCGCACAGGGGATTGATGAAAAACTGTTTTTT | CSAQGIDEKLFF
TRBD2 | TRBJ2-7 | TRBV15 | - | TGTGCCACCAGCAGAGATGGTAGCGGGAGATTTTACGAGCAGTACTTC | CATSRDGSGRFYEQYF
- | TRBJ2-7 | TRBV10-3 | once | TGTGCCATCGCTGGCAGGGTGCTCGACGAGCAGTACTTC | CAIAGRVLDEQYF
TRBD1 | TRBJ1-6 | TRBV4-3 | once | TGCGCCAGCAGCCGCCCGGGGGCAGGGGGCGGTTCACCCCTCCACTTT | CASSRPGAGGGSPLHF
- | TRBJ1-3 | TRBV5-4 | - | TGTGCCAGCAGCAAGCCCAACCGGGAGGGAGCGGACACCATATATTTT | CASSKPNREGADTIYF
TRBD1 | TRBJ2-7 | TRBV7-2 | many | TGTGCCAGCAGCTTATCCGACAGGGGGCTTTGGTCCTACGAGCAGTACTTC | CASSLSDRGLWSYEQYF
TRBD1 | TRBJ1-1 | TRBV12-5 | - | TGTGCTAGTGGTTTGGTTCAATTGGACAGGGGTAAGGCGGCTATGAACACTGAAGCTTTCTTT | CASGLVQLDRGKAAMNTEAFF
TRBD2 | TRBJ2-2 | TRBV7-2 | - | TGTGCCAGCAGCCGGACTAGCGGGACGGGCGGGGAGCTGTTTTTT | CASSRTSGTGGELFF
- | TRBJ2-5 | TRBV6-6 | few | TGTGCCAGCAGTGGCGGCCAGCGCGTGGAGTCCCAGTACTTC | CASSGGQRVESQYF
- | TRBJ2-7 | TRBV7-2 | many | TGTGCCAGCAGCTTGGGACGCTCCTACGAGCAGTACTTC | CASSLGRSYEQYF
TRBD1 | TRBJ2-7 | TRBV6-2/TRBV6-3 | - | TGTGCCAGCAGACAGGGGCCATACGAGCAGTACTTC | CASRQGPYEQYF
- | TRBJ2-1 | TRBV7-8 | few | TGTGCCAGCAGCTTAGGGGACACCAACAATGAGCAGTTCTTC | CASSLGDTNNEQFF
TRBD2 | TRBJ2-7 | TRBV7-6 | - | TGTGCCAGCAGCTTAGGAAGAGGGACTAGCGGGACCTACGAGCAGTACTTC | CASSLGRGTSGTYEQYF
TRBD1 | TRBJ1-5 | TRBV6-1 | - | TGTGCCAGCAGGGACCAGGGACAGGGGCACCAGCCCCAGCATTTT | CASRDQGQGHQPQHF
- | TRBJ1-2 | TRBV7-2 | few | TGTGCCAGCAGCTTATTGGGGACCTCTAACTATGGCTACACCTTC | CASSLLGTSNYGYTF
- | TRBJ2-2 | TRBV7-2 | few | TGTGCCAGCAGCTTAGCGCACCTAGCGAACACCGGGGAGCTGTTTTTT | CASSLAHLANTGELFF
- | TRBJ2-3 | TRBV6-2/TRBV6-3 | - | TGTGCCAGCAGTGGACGGAGCTTGACAGATACGCAGTATTTT | CASSGRSLTDTQYF
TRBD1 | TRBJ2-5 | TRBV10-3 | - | TGTGCCATCACCGACAGGGACCGGGAGACCCAGTACTTC | CAITDRDRETQYF
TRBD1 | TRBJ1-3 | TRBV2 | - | TGTGCCAGCAGGATGGACAGGTTCGAAAACACCATATATTTT | CASRMDRFENTIYF
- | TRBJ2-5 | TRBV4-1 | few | TGCGCCAGCAGCCAAGACCGGCAGGTCCAAGAGACCCAGTACTTC | CASSQDRQVQETQYF
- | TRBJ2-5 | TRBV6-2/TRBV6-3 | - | TGTGCCAGCAGTTACGTATGGATCCAAGAGACCCAGTACTTC | CASSYVWIQETQYF
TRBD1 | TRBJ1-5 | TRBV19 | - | TGTGCCAGTAGTAAGAGGGGGCAGCACCAGCCCCAGCATTTT | CASSKRGQHQPQHF
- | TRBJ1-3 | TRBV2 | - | TGTGCCAGCAGTGAACAGGGTGGCCTTGGAAACACCATATATTTT | CASSEQGGLGNTIYF
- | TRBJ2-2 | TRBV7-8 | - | TGTGCCAGCACCGACCGGCGGGGATCCCCTACCGGGGAGCTGTTTTTT | CASTDRRGSPTGELFF
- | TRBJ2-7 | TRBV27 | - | TGTGCCAGCAGTTCCCCCACTTTATCCGAGCAGTACTTC | CASSSPTLSEQYF
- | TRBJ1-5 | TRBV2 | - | TGTGCCAGCAGGGTTTTCAAGGGTACAAATCAGCCCCAGCATTTT | CASRVFKGTNQPQHF
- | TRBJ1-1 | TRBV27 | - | TGTGCCAGCAGGCAAACCGGGGGGCTAGGAACTGAAGCTTTCTTT | CASRQTGGLGTEAFF
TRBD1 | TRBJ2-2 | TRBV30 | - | TGTGCCTGGACGTGGGACAGGAACACCGGGGAGCTGTTTTTT | CAWTWDRNTGELFF
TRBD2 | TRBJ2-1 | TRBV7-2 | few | TGTGCCAGCAGCTCCCGACCAGGACTAGCGGGAGTTCAGAGTGAGCAGTTCTTC | CASSSRPGLAGVQSEQFF
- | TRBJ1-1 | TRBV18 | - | TGTGCCAGCTCCCTGTCTGTGGGGTACACTGAAGCTTTCTTT | CASSLSVGYTEAFF
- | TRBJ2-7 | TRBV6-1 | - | TGTGCCAGCACTCCGCGGGTGTGGACTGAACCCTACGAGCAGTACTTC | CASTPRVWTEPYEQYF
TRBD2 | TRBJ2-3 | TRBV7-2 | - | TGTGCCAGCAGCTCAATTAGCGGGGGGCTCACAGATACGCAGTATTTT | CASSSISGGLTDTQYF
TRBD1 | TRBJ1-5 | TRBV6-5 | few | TGTGCCAGCAGTTACTCCCCACCCCGGACAGGAAGACAGGAGCCTATCAATCAGCCCCAGCATTTT | CASSYSPPRTGRQEPINQPQHF
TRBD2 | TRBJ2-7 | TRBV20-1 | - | TGCAGTGCTAGAGATGAAGGGACTAGCGGGTGGGAGCAGTACTTC | CSARDEGTSGWEQYF